What follows describes a single TCR beta chain. This receptor's antigen is unknown. No base quality values were provided; no much bigger clone lies one nucleotide off. At diagnosis, tumor, uninvolved tumor-adjacent lung and peripheral blood were collected and then preserved as a mix of FFPE and fresh-frozen material. For TCR repertoire profiling, blood samples were analyzed in the form of peripheral blood mononuclear cells. The sample originates from a study of T cells in localized non-small cell lung cancer (dated by TCRdb to 2018 to 2020). Describing the broader study: T cell repertoires of some 240 early-stage NSCLC patients were analyzed, with tumors being compared against uninvolved tumor-adjacent lungs. The cohort consisted of roughly 240 treatment-naive NSCLC patients whose localized lung tumors had been resected. Of the NSCLC patients, 120 to 150 were male and around 99 were female, and the mean age was approximately 64 years. Overall study outcomes, separate from this receptor: Uninvolved tumor-adjacent lung showed the highest T cell clonality, higher than tumor, which suggests more focused antigenic responses in the adjacent lung. Longer overall survival was associated with higher T cell density in blood, whereas shorter survival was associated with higher clonality in adjacent lung. Because the study design was exploratory, TCR variables were selected using unadjusted p-values without false-discovery rate correction. Because multi-region tumor sequencing was not performed, intratumor heterogeneity could not be ruled out. Of the top 100 tumor clones, a median of 57 were detected in paired uninvolved adjacent lung; 28 were also among that lung's top 100.

The immunoSEQ Assay was used to sequence TCR beta CDR3 regions from DNA. Per the source publication's procedure: T cell density was computed as TCR beta template counts normalized to usable DNA estimated by amplifying housekeeping genes. Using the preseqR package, richness was estimated by extrapolating to 120,000 templates for tissue samples and 400,000 templates for PBMC samples. Clonality was defined by subtracting Pielou's evenness from one. Tissue-enriched TCRs were identified through differential abundance testing performed on productive amino-acid clonotypes, with a minimum total count of 5 and an alpha of 0.1. Repertoire overlap between compartments was quantified with the Jaccard Index and Morisita Overlap Index. GLIPH clustered TCR beta CDR3s with public tetramer-defined viral CDR3s; viral motifs required at least three viral sequences plus V-gene enrichment. Sourced from immuneACCESS, this table was stored by TCRdb with only in-frame sequences that have V and J called. A share of the clones is absent; for the studies checked, an unresolved V gene accounts for under half, and the remainder has no known explanation. The V and J calls and the clone size are those of that table, but D and trimming were determined from the DNA. This sample lists around 19,000 clones; roughly nine tenths were detected once. The ten largest clones capture around 2.9% of the sample.

Unmatched junction bases come to 8, with V trimmed by 0 bases and J by 6 bases. Based on the germline V gene, the CDR1 and CDR2 sequences are SGHRS and YFSETQ. There are 15 amino acids in the CDR3, from cysteine to phenylalanine inclusive. Only the CDR3 region is kept as DNA, spanning 45 bases read in frame from base 1. The V gene is TRBV5-1 and the J gene is TRBJ2-7; 8 central bases correspond to TRBD1. The sequence derives from a woman aged 40 to 75 with stage I lung adenocarcinoma. The starting material was peripheral blood, obtained before any cancer treatment. The base sequence is TGCGCCAGCAGCTTGGTTGGGACAGGAGCTCCCGAGCAGTACTTC. The resulting protein is CASSLVGTGAPEQYF.